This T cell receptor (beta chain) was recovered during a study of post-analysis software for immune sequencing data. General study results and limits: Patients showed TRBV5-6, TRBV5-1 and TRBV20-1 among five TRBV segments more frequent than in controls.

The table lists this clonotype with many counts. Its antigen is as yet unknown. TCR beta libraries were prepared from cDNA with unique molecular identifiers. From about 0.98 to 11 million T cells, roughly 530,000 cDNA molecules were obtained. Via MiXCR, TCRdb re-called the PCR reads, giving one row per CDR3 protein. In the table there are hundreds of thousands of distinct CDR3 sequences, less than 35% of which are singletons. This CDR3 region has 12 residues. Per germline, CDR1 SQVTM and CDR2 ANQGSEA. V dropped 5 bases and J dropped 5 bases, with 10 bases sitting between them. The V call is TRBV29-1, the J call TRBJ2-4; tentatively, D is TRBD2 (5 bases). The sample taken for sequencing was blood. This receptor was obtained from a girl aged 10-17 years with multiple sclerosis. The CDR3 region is CSVQWTENIQYF. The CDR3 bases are TGCAGCGTTCAATGGACTGAAAACATTCAGTACTTC.